Included here is one T cell receptor beta chain sequence, with context. The antigen is not known. This sample was taken from a study of cytomegalovirus exposure and HLA in healthy donors. PCR primers comprised 60 Vbeta and 13 Jbeta primers. Study processing details: About 11 million of the about 80 million unique TCR beta chains counted in a later analysis were shared. Clones were read by immunoSEQ multiplex PCR, and TCRdb kept only the in-frame ones, dropping some. V and J calls and clone size are given by that table; D and trimming were obtained from the DNA. The sample consists of approximately 160,000 clones, roughly 74% of them appearing once. Study outcomes and limitations: With later analysis, a missense DCLRE1C variant became linked to TCR beta V- and J-gene trimming. Upon later analysis, HLA-associated TCR beta chains proved more clonally expanded than other, equally common chains. Cytomegalovirus association was listed for roughly 160 TCR beta chains.

There are 15 residues in the CDR3. The V gene's germline CDR1 is MGHRA and CDR2 YSYEKL. V dropped 1 base and J dropped 0 bases, with 9 bases sitting between them. This chain connects TRBV4-1 to TRBJ1-2; D gene ambiguous. The receptor was isolated from a male donor in good health and CMV-seronegative. Material for sequencing was PBMCs. CDR3 sequence reads: CASSQAGLTNYGYTF. As DNA, the CDR3 is TGCGCCAGCAGCCAAGCGGGTCTCACTAACTATGGCTACACCTTC.